The 5 T cell receptor beta chains listed next were all sequenced from one sample in a study of cytomegalovirus exposure and HLA in healthy donors. Primers for the PCR totalled 60 Vbeta and 13 Jbeta. TCRdb's copy holds only in-frame clones and misses some; the assay was immunoSEQ multiplex PCR. The data hold 120,000 or so clones, with roughly 78% observed a single time. Sequencing input: PBMCs. These receptors were taken from a male donor in good health and CMV-seronegative.

In its sample, this clone was seen once. The chain recombines TRBV25-1 with TRBJ2-3; D not resolved. Germline V gene lookup returns CDR1 MGHDK and CDR2 SYGVNS. Trimming took off 0 bases at V and 4 bases at J, with 5 bases between the two ends. This CDR3 region has 13 residues. CDR3 sequence (DNA): TGTGCCAGCAGTGAATACGTATCAGATACGCAGTATTTT. Its translation: CASSEYVSDTQYF.

The chain uses TRBV5-6 and TRBJ1-4; weak D call: TRBD1 (6 bases). Germline V gives CDR1 SGHDT, CDR2 YYEEEE. This CDR3 comprises 15 residues. Trimming cost V 0 bases and J 3 bases, with 9 bases left between them. CDR3 nucleotide sequence: TGTGCCAGCAGCTTGGGGGGGGGCCCTAATGAAAAACTGTTTTTT. Amino acid sequence: CASSLGGGPNEKLFF.

The CDR3 here is CASSTDRAEQYF. DNA of the CDR3: TGTGCCAGTAGTACGGACAGGGCCGAGCAGTACTTC. The chain links TRBV19 to TRBJ2-7; 8 bases line up with TRBD1. V was clipped by 4 bases and J by 6 bases; unmatched bases: 2. CDR1 LNHDA and CDR2 SQIVND come from the germline V gene (reference sequence). This CDR3 has 12 residues. Full variable domain (rest looked up from reference TRBV19 and TRBJ2-7): DGGITQSPKYLFRKEGQNVTLSCEQNLNHDAMYWYRQDPGQGLRLIYYSQIVNDFQKGDIAEGYSVSREKKESFPLTVTSAQKNPTAFYLCASSTDRAEQYFGPGTRLTVT.

Only a few counts were recorded for this clone. This chain joins TRBV4-1 and TRBJ2-7; D unclear. V was clipped by 0 bases and J by 6 bases, with 9 bases between them. Per the germline V gene, CDR1 is MGHRA and CDR2 is YSYEKL. The CDR3 runs 13 residues. CDR3 in amino acids: CASSQDERFEQYF. CDR3 nucleotides: TGCGCCAGCAGCCAAGACGAGCGTTTCGAGCAGTACTTC.

Of note for this clone: One end of the junction is discordant with germline, which a read error may explain. The rearrangement uses TRBV7-9 and TRBJ2-7; tentatively, D is TRBD1 (6 bases). There are 14 residues in the CDR3. Germline V gene sequence: CDR1 SEHNR, CDR2 FQNEAQ (reference sequence). The CDR3 bases are TGTTCCAGCAGCGTTGACAGGTTTCCCTACGAGCAGTACTTC. Translated, it gives CSSSVDRFPYEQYF.